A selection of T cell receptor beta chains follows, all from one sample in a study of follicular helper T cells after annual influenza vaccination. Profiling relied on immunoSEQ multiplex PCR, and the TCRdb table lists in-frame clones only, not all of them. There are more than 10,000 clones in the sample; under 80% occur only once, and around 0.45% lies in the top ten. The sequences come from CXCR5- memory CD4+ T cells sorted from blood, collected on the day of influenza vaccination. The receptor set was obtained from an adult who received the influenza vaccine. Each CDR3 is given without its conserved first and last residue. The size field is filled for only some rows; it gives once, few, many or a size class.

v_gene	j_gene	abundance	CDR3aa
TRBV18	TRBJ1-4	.	ASSPLKGTNEKLF
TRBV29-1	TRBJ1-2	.	SVADFIVNGYT
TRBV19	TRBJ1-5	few	ASSVEWGNQPQH
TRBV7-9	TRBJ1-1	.	ASSLQETTEAF
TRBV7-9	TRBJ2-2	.	ASSLPSLNTGELF
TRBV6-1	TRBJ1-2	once	ASTTWDTWYGYT
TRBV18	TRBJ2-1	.	ASSPPKYGVKDNEQF
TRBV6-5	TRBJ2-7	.	ASSYGGISYEQY
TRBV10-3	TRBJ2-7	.	AISTSGGVRYEQY
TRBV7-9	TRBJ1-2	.	ASSIVGEYGYT
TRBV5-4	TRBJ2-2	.	ASSPQDTGELF
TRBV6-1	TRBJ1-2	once	ASSEVRGRNGYT
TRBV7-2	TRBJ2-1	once	ASSFSGGAVEQF
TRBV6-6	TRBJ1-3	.	ASSTDRSGNTIY
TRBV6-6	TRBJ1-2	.	ASSTWGGGYT
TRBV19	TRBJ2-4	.	ASSIARSGGPENIQY
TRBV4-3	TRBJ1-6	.	ASSQDMGAQNSPLH
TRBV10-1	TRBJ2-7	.	ASSPGTSGVLDHYEQY
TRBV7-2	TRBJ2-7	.	ASSRQGYEQY
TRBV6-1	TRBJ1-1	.	ASTFHLTEAF
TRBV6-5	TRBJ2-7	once	ASNIPPREQQY
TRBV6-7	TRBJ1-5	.	ASRRQVGYGNQPQH
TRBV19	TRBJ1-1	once	ASSIDLGARHMNTEAF
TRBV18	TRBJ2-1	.	ASSPSSGGAFNEQF